The present T cell receptor (beta chain) was sequenced within a study of CD8 T cells in ankylosing spondylitis. The study, taken as a whole, reports: Characteristic of ankylosing spondylitis blood, it appeared, was a TCR beta motif comprising several highly homologous variants.

With molecular barcodes, quantitative 5'-RACE was used to make the TCR beta libraries. TCRdb itself ran the 5' RACE reads through MiXCR, one entry per CDR3 protein. The sample has over 600,000 distinct CDR3 sequences, 15% to 20% seen once. In regard to this clonotype: Its antigen is unidentified. At one end, the junction sequence differs from germline, possibly due to a read error.

The V gene's germline CDR1 is SEHNR and CDR2 FQNEAQ (reference sequence). The CDR3 runs 14 residues. The source material was blood, either unsorted or a sorted T cell fraction (not recorded which). The chain joins TRBV7-9 to TRBJ2-2; 7 bases match TRBD1. The receptor was derived from a male donor with ankylosing spondylitis. The CDR3 bases are TGTGTCAGCAGCTTAGACGACAGGGCTGAGGAGCTGTTTTTT. Its translation is CVSSLDDRAEELFF.